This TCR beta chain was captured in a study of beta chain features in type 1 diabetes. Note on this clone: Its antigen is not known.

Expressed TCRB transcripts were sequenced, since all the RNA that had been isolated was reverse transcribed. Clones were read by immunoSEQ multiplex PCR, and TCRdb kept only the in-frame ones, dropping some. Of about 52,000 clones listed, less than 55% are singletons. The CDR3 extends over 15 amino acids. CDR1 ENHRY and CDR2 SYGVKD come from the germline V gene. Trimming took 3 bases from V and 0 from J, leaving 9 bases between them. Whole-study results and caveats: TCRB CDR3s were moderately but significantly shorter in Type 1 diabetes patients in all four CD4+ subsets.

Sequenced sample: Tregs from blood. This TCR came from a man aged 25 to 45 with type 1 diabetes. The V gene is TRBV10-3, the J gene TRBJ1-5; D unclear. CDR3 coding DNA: TGTGCCATCAGTGACATGGGCTATAGCAATCAGCCCCAGCATTTT. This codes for CAISDMGYSNQPQHF.